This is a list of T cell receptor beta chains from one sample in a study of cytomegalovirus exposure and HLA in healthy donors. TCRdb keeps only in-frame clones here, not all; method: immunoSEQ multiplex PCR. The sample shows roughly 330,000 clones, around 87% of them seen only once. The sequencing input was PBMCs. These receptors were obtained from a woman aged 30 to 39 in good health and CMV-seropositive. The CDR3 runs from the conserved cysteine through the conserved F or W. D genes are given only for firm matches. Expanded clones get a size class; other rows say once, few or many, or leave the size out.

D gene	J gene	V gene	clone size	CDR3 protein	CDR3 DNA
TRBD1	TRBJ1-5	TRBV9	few	CASSWTGDSNQPQHF	TGTGCCAGCAGTTGGACAGGGGATAGCAATCAGCCCCAGCATTTT
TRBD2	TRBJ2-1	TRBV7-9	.	CASSLGGVDEQFF	TGTGCCAGCAGCTTGGGAGGGGTTGATGAGCAGTTCTTC
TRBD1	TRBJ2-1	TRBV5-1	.	CASSLGQGNNGQFF	TGCGCCAGCAGCTTGGGACAGGGGAATAATGGGCAGTTCTTC
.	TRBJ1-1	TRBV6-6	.	CASSQLPNTEAFF	TGTGCCAGCAGTCAGCTACCGAACACTGAAGCTTTCTTT
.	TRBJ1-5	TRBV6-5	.	CASSPREGFNQPQHF	TGTGCCAGCAGTCCAAGGGAGGGCTTCAATCAGCCCCAGCATTTT
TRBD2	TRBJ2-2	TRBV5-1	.	CASSSSGGGTTGELFF	TGCGCCAGCAGCTCCAGCGGGGGGGGGACCACCGGGGAGCTGTTTTTT
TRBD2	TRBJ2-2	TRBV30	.	CAWSPLAGFNTGELFF	TGTGCCTGGAGTCCGTTAGCGGGGTTTAACACCGGGGAGCTGTTTTTT
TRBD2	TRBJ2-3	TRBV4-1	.	CASSHRGALRLAGDADTQYF	TGCGCCAGCAGCCATAGAGGAGCTTTACGGCTAGCGGGAGACGCAGATACGCAGTATTTT
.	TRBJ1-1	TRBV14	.	CASSQVGGYTEAFF	TGTGCCAGCAGCCAAGTTGGGGGTTACACTGAAGCTTTCTTT
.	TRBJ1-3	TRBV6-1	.	CASTDVMWGNTIYF	TGTGCCAGCACTGATGTAATGTGGGGAAACACCATATATTTT
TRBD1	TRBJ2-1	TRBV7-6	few	CASSRTGASYNEQFF	TGTGCCAGCAGCCGGACAGGGGCCTCCTACAATGAGCAGTTCTTC
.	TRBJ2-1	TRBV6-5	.	CASKPGSSYNEQFF	TGTGCCAGCAAGCCTGGCAGCTCCTACAATGAGCAGTTCTTC
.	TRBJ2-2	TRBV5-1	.	CASSLSSGELFF	TGCGCCAGCAGCTTGTCCTCCGGGGAGCTGTTTTTT
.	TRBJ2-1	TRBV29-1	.	CSVEGASNEQFF	TGCAGCGTTGAGGGCGCCTCAAATGAGCAGTTCTTC
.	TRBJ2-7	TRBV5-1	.	CASSPGHYEQYF	TGCGCCAGCAGTCCGGGACACTACGAGCAGTACTTC
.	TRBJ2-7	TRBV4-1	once	CASSPDQMKTYEQYF	TGCGCCAGCAGCCCCGACCAAATGAAAACCTACGAGCAGTACTTC
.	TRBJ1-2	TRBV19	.	CATRVPNYGYTF	TGTGCCACTAGAGTCCCTAACTATGGCTACACCTTC
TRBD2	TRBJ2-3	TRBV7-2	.	CASSPRTSGSVSSTDTQYF	TGTGCCAGCAGCCCCAGGACTAGCGGGTCCGTAAGTAGCACAGATACGCAGTATTTT
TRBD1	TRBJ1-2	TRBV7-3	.	CASSLRPDRNYGYTF	TGTGCCAGCAGCTTAAGGCCGGACAGGAACTATGGCTACACCTTC
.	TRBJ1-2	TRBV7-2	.	CASSGTSGAYGYTF	TGTGCCAGCAGCGGAACCTCAGGGGCCTATGGCTACACCTTC
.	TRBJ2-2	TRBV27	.	CASSLWGTGELFF	TGTGCCAGCAGTTTATGGGGGACCGGGGAGCTGTTTTTT
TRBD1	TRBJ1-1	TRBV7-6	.	CASSLARGHTEAFF	TGTGCCAGCAGCTTGGCCAGGGGGCACACTGAAGCTTTCTTT
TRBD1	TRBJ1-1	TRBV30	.	CAWTLRWGQGQRAEAFF	TGTGCCTGGACCCTTAGGTGGGGACAGGGCCAGAGAGCTGAAGCTTTCTTT
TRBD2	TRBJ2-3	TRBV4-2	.	CASSQSLAGSTDTQYF	TGTGCCAGCAGCCAGTCACTAGCGGGGAGCACAGATACGCAGTATTTT
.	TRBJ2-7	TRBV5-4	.	CASSFENEQYF	TGTGCCAGCAGCTTCGAGAACGAGCAGTACTTC